The 6 T cell receptor beta chains reported below all come from one sample, sequenced in a study of cytomegalovirus exposure and HLA in healthy donors (dated by TCRdb to 2016 to 2017). To prepare the library, the immunoSEQ multiplex PCR assay was applied. For the multiplex PCR, a mixture combining 60 forward primers for TCR Vbeta segments and 13 reverse primers for TCR Jbeta segments was used. TCRdb re-hosts the immuneACCESS table, in-frame sequences only. Its copies lack some clones; in the studies checked, an unresolved V gene accounts for under half of them, and the cause for the rest is not known. Within this sample are 90,000 to 120,000 clones, with approximately 70% of them counted one time only. The top ten constitute approximately 11% of the sample. Sequenced sample: PBMCs. All receptors derive from a man aged 40-49 years in good health and CMV-seropositive.

V gene TRBV11-2 combines with J gene TRBJ2-1; D gene unclear. The V and J ends lost 0 bases and 4 bases respectively, with 7 bases between them. The length of the CDR3 is 14 residues. Germline lookup yields CDR1 SGHAT and CDR2 FQNNGV. Here the CDR3 reads CASSLEAIYNEQFF. DNA of the CDR3: TGTGCCAGCAGCTTAGAGGCAATATACAATGAGCAGTTCTTC. Variable domain in full (rest from reference TRBV11-2 and TRBJ2-1): EAGVAQSPRYKIIEKRQSVAFWCNPISGHATLYWYQQILGQGPKLLIQFQNNGVVDDSQLPKDRFSAERLKGVDSTLKIQPAKLEDSAVYLCASSLEAIYNEQFFGPGTRLTVL.

The rearrangement links TRBV7-9 to TRBJ2-2; D gene unclear. V shed 4 bases and J shed 5 bases, with 5 bases lying between them. The V gene's germline CDR1 is SEHNR and CDR2 FQNEAQ (reference sequence). The CDR3 loop spans 12 amino acids. The CDR3 here is CASSSSTGELFF. CDR3 coding DNA: TGTGCCAGCAGCTCCTCGACCGGGGAGCTGTTTTTT.

This chain connects TRBV5-1 to TRBJ1-1; D remains ambiguous. CDR1 and CDR2 (germline): SGHRS, YFSETQ. Trimming pared 1 base from V and 1 base from J, leaving 8 bases between. This CDR3 has 14 residues. The CDR3 region has the DNA TGCGCCAGCAGCTTGTGGGAGACGAACACTGAAGCTTTCTTT. Protein sequence: CASSLWETNTEAFF.

This rearrangement joins TRBV27 to TRBJ1-5; D remains unclear. Looked up from germline, CDR1 is MNHEY and CDR2 is SMNVEV (reference sequence). V lost 3 bases to trimming and J lost 3 bases, with 9 bases between them. The CDR3 runs to 14 residues. CDR3 in amino acids: CASSLNGNNQPQHF. In DNA, the CDR3 is TGTGCCAGCAGTTTGAACGGGAACAATCAGCCCCAGCATTTT.

The chain carries TRBV9 and TRBJ2-7, with 8 bases fitting TRBD1. J was trimmed by 4 bases and V by 3 bases; bases with no gene match: 15. The CDR3 has 17 residues. Germline V gene lookup returns CDR1 SGDLS and CDR2 YYNGEE. The CDR3 sequence: CASSGNTGTGEFYEQYF. CDR3 nucleotide sequence: TGTGCCAGCAGCGGAAATACCGGGACAGGAGAATTTTACGAGCAGTACTTC.

V and J are TRBV7-9 and TRBJ2-1, with 7 bases lining up with TRBD1. The V segment lost 7 bases and the J segment 0 bases; nucleotides outside the gene matches: 6. Germline V gives CDR1 SEHNR, CDR2 FQNEAQ (reference sequence). This CDR3 has 15 amino acids. The CDR3 DNA sequence: TGTGCCAGCATCCCACAGGGGCCCTCCTACAATGAGCAGTTCTTC. Translated: CASIPQGPSYNEQFF.